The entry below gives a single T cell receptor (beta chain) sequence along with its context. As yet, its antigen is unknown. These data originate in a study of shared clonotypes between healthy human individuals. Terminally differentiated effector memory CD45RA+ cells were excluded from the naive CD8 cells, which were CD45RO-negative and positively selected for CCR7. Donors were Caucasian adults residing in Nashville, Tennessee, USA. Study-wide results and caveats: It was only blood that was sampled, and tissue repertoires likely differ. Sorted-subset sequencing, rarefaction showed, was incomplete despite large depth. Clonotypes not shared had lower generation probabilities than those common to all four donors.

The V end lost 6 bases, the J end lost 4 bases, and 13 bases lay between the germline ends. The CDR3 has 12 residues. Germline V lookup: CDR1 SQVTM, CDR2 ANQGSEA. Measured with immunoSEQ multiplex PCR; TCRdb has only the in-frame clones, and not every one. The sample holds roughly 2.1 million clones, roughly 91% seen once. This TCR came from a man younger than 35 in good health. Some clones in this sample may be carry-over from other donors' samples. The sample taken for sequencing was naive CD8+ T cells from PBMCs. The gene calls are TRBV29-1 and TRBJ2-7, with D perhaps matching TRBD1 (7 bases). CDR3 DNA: TGCAGCGTCGCGGGACAGCCGTACGAGCAGTACTTC. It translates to CSVAGQPYEQYF.